Included here is one T cell receptor beta chain sequence, with context. Its antigen is currently unknown. TCRdb re-derived calls from the reads in MiXCR, one entry per CDR3 protein. The table has 90,000 to 130,000 distinct CDR3 sequences, about 9.5% seen once. The data were obtained in a study of T cell repertoires in cytomegalovirus infection. Study as a whole: Public TCR beta signatures were indicative of both CMV infection and a matching HLA type. Overall study results and limits: What dominated the ex vivo response were HLA-C-restricted CMV-specific TCR beta clonotypes.

Germline V gene data show CDR1 as MNHEY and CDR2 as SVGEGT. The V end lost 6 bases, the J end lost 1 base, and 14 bases lay between the germline ends. This CDR3 spans 15 amino acids. The sequenced material came from PBMCs, sequenced either directly or after in vitro stimulation (not recorded which). The V and J genes are TRBV6-2 or TRBV6-3 and TRBJ2-3; weak D call: TRBD2 (6 bases). This clonotype originated in a human donor in good health (CMV status not recorded). Some clones in this sample may be carry-over from other donors' samples. This CDR3 reads CASRATRTGTDTQYF. In DNA form, the CDR3 reads TGTGCCAGCAGGGCGACTAGGACGGGCACAGATACGCAGTATTTT.